These 15 T cell receptor beta chains originate from one sample sequenced in a study of cytomegalovirus exposure and HLA in healthy donors. In the PCR, 60 Vbeta and 13 Jbeta primers were used. Sequencing used immunoSEQ multiplex PCR; TCRdb keeps in-frame clones, though not all of them. The sample has about 160,000 clones, roughly 80% seen once. Sequences were obtained from PBMCs. The receptors derive from a woman aged 25 to 39 in good health and CMV-seropositive.

V usage is TRBV7-6 and J usage is TRBJ1-6, with unresolved D. This CDR3 is built from 17 residues. Trimming cost V 6 bases and J 0 bases, with 15 bases left between them. In germline, CDR1 is SGHVS, CDR2 FNYEAQ. This CDR3 reads CASSSLPKSSYNSPLHF. The CDR3 nucleotides are TGTGCCAGCAGTTCCCTACCAAAAAGCTCCTATAATTCACCCCTCCACTTT.

The chain joins TRBV25-1 to TRBJ1-2; possible D gene TRBD1, 6 bases. V shed 5 bases and J shed 5 bases, with 15 bases lying between them. Germline V gives CDR1 MGHDK, CDR2 SYGVNS. The CDR3 extends over 14 amino acids. The CDR3 spells CASSSLGQTYGYTF. The CDR3 bases are TGTGCCAGCAGTTCGCTCGGACAGACTTATGGCTACACCTTC.

This clone was detected a few times. The chain has TRBV28 and TRBJ1-6, with TRBD1 as a possible D gene (6 bases). V shed 5 bases and J shed 13 bases, with 12 bases lying between them. CDR1 MDHEN and CDR2 SYDVKM come from the germline V gene. CDR3 length: 12 amino acids. Here the CDR3 reads CASSQLRGPLHF. The CDR3 nucleotides are TGTGCCAGCAGTCAGCTAAGGGGGCCCCTCCACTTT. Full variable domain (outside the CDR3, taken from reference TRBV28 and TRBJ1-6): DVKVTQSSRYLVKRTGEKVFLECVQDMDHENMFWYRQDPGLGLRLIYFSYDVKMKEKGDIPEGYSVSREKKERFSLILESASTNQTSMYLCASSQLRGPLHFGNGTRLTVT.

The chain couples TRBV6-6 to TRBJ2-7, with 11 nucleotides matching TRBD2. The CDR3 consists of 16 residues. Trimming at V came to 5 bases and at J to 2 bases, leaving 8 bases not matched to a gene. CDR1 is MNHNY and CDR2 is SVGAGI in the germline V gene (reference sequence). CDR3 DNA: TGTGCCAGCAGTCCTACGGGACTAGCGGTTACCTACGAGCAGTACTTC. As protein: CASSPTGLAVTYEQYF.

The rearrangement joins TRBV9 to TRBJ2-5; 9 bases fit TRBD1. The DNA matches TRBJ2-7 better at its end, which makes the J call doubtful. CDR3 length: 14 amino acids. Germline V gene data show CDR1 as SGDLS and CDR2 as YYNGEE. CDR3 bases: TGTGCCAGCAGCGTGGGACAGGGATTCTACGAGCAGTACTTC. It specifies CASSVGQGFYEQYF.

J is TRBJ1-1 and V is TRBV6-1; D not resolved. Trimming shortened V by 6 bases and J by 5 bases, and 13 bases separated the two germline ends. The CDR3 is 13 amino acids. Germline CDR1 is MNHNS and CDR2 is SASEGT. The CDR3 bases are TGTGCCAGCAGCTTAGGAAGGGAGACTGAAGCTTTCTTT. Protein sequence: CASSLGRETEAFF.

The V gene is TRBV9, the J gene TRBJ2-3, with 9 bases matching TRBD2. There are 16 residues in the CDR3. With V trimmed by 3 bases and J by 1 base, 6 bases remained unmatched. CDR1 SGDLS and CDR2 YYNGEE come from the germline V gene. CDR3 protein: CASSAEASGGTDTQYF. In DNA, the CDR3 is TGTGCCAGCAGCGCTGAGGCTAGCGGGGGCACAGATACGCAGTATTTT.

The genes are TRBV5-1 and TRBJ2-7; D possibly corresponds to TRBD2 (5 bases). Deletions cut 0 bases from V and 3 bases from J, with 10 bases between. The germline gives CDR1 SGHRS, CDR2 YFSETQ. The CDR3 contains 14 residues. The CDR3 loop reads CASSLGQGLYEQYF. The DNA for the CDR3 is TGCGCCAGCAGCTTGGGTCAAGGACTCTACGAGCAGTACTTC.

The rearrangement links TRBV5-1 to TRBJ2-5; 7 positions match TRBD2. CDR1 and CDR2 (germline): SGHRS, YFSETQ. V lost 4 bases and J lost 4; bases outside the gene matches: 7. This CDR3 is 14 amino acids long. The CDR3 region is CASSRGVEIETQYF. The CDR3 DNA reads TGCGCCAGCAGCCGGGGGGTGGAAATAGAGACCCAGTACTTC.

The chain employs TRBV6-6 and TRBJ2-1; TRBD1 might be the D (5 bases). The CDR3 totals 12 residues. The V gene's germline CDR1 is MNHNY and CDR2 SVGAGI (reference sequence). The germline V and J ends were trimmed by 4 bases and 8 bases, with 9 bases remaining between them. The CDR3 sequence is CASSLQGDEQFF. DNA of the CDR3: TGTGCCAGCAGTTTGCAGGGTGATGAGCAGTTCTTC.

The CDR3 region has the DNA TGTGCCAGCAGTCATCAGGTTTCTGGGGCCAACGTCCTGACTTTC. Protein: CASSHQVSGANVLTF. The chain employs TRBV6-5 and TRBJ2-6; D uncertain. Germline CDR1 is MNHEY and CDR2 is SVGAGI. The V gene lost 5 bases and the J gene lost 1 base, with 9 bases spanning the gap. The CDR3 sequence is 15 residues long.

The chain uses TRBV6-5 and TRBJ1-1; 7 nucleotides match TRBD1. Germline CDR1 reads MNHEY; CDR2 reads SVGAGI. The CDR3 is 15 amino acids. The trim removed 5 bases at V and 1 base at J, leaving 7 bases unmatched. The CDR3 nucleotides are TGTGCCAGCAGTCCGGACAGGCTGACGAACACTGAAGCTTTCTTT. Its protein is CASSPDRLTNTEAFF.

V and J are TRBV9 and TRBJ2-2, with 8 bases identical to TRBD1. This CDR3 has 15 amino acids. Germline V gene lookup returns CDR1 SGDLS and CDR2 YYNGEE. The J segment lost 7 bases and the V segment lost 4 bases, leaving 9 bases of the junction unmatched. CDR3 loop: CASSTRTGWSGELFF. The DNA of the CDR3 is TGTGCCAGCAGCACAAGGACAGGGTGGAGCGGGGAGCTGTTTTTT.

This clone has more than one count but fewer than ten. The chain uses TRBV19 and TRBJ1-2; no clear D gene. Trimming removed 3 bases from V and 8 bases from J, with 10 bases in between. The CDR3 length is 12 residues. The germline V gene encodes CDR1 LNHDA and CDR2 SQIVND (reference sequence). The CDR3 protein is CASSIHPRGYTF. CDR3 bases: TGTGCCAGTAGTATCCACCCGCGGGGCTACACCTTC.

Only a few counts were recorded for this clone. The CDR3 DNA follows: TGCGCCAGCAGCTTGGAGGGACAGGGTGTTAGCACCGGGGAGCTGTTTTTT. As protein: CASSLEGQGVSTGELFF. The J gene is TRBJ2-2, the V gene TRBV5-1; 9 nucleotides match TRBD1. V trimming: 0 bases; J trimming: 4 bases; junction bases outside the gene matches: 7. In germline, CDR1 is SGHRS, CDR2 YFSETQ. CDR3 length equals 17 residues.